A single sample is the source of the 14 T cell receptor beta chains below, sequenced in a study of response to subunit inactivated influenza vaccine. MiXCR, applied by TCRdb to the RT-PCR reads, yields one record per CDR3 protein. Among 500,000 to 750,000 distinct CDR3 sequences listed, approximately 14% were seen once. The sample consisted of PBMCs from blood, taken roughly 12 days after vaccination. These receptors came from a man aged 45-65 years who received an inactivated influenza vaccine.

The chain recombines TRBV27 with TRBJ2-5; 9 nucleotides align to TRBD2. The CDR3 has 16 amino acids. Per germline, CDR1 MNHEY and CDR2 SMNVEV (reference sequence). J gave up 5 bases and V 0 bases, and 7 bases lay outside the gene matches. The CDR3 DNA sequence: TGTGCCAGCAGTTTATCGGCGGGACTAGCATCCGAGACCCAGTACTTC. Its protein is CASSLSAGLASETQYF.

J is TRBJ2-5 and V is TRBV3-1; D may match TRBD1 or TRBD2 (7 bases each). The CDR3 length is 14 residues. V shed 8 bases and J shed 2 bases, with 15 bases lying between them. Germline CDR1 and CDR2: LGHDT and YNNKEL (reference sequence). The DNA for the CDR3 is TGTGCCAGCGGGGGGGACAGCAAGCAAGAGACCCAGTACTTC. Encoded protein: CASGGDSKQETQYF.

The chain joins TRBV7-3 to TRBJ2-7, with 9 bases matching TRBD2. Losses at the gene ends were 5 bases for V and 5 bases for J; bases not matched to a gene: 10. CDR3 length: 15 amino acids. CDR1 is SGHTA and CDR2 is FQGTGA in the germline V gene. CDR3 nucleotide sequence: TGTGCCAGCAGCCCAACCTTAGCGGGAGTAAACGAGCAGTACTTC. Translation: CASSPTLAGVNEQYF.

This clonotype has a handful of counts. The rearrangement joins TRBV29-1 to TRBJ2-3, with a tentative D call TRBD1 (5 bases). The V gene's germline CDR1 is SQVTM and CDR2 ANQGSEA. CDR3 length: 13 amino acids. V dropped 7 bases and J dropped 5 bases, with 16 bases sitting between them. CDR3 sequence reads: CSGNLGPGDTQYF. As DNA, the CDR3 is TGCAGCGGTAACTTGGGGCCCGGAGATACGCAGTATTTT.

In its sample, this clonotype was seen a few times. J is TRBJ2-2 and V is TRBV4-1; D is uncertain. Per the germline V gene, CDR1 is MGHRA and CDR2 is YSYEKL. This CDR3 spans 16 amino acids. Deletions cut 4 bases from V and 6 bases from J, with 18 bases between. CDR3: CASSRSYRYLAGELFF. In DNA, the CDR3 is TGCGCCAGCAGCCGGTCCTATAGATATCTCGCCGGGGAGCTGTTTTTT.

V gene TRBV4-3 combines with J gene TRBJ2-2, with 7 nucleotides matching TRBD2. The V segment lost 0 bases and the J segment 5 bases; nucleotides outside the gene matches: 6. Germline CDR1 and CDR2: LGHNA and YSLEER. CDR3 length equals 16 residues. CDR3 loop: CASSQEPGRETGELFF. In DNA form, the CDR3 reads TGCGCCAGCAGCCAAGAGCCAGGGAGGGAGACCGGGGAGCTGTTTTTT.

The chain joins TRBV4-2 to TRBJ2-5; D may be TRBD2 (6 bases). The germline CDR1 and CDR2 sequences are LGHNA and YNFKEQ. This CDR3 has 15 amino acids. V was shortened by 0 bases and J by 1 base, with 9 bases between the two germline ends. CDR3 nucleotide sequence: TGTGCCAGCAGCCAAGATCGGGGGACCCAAGAGACCCAGTACTTC. It is translated as CASSQDRGTQETQYF.

The V gene is TRBV28, the J gene TRBJ1-5; D ambiguous. There are 16 residues in the CDR3. V gave up 5 bases and J gave up 4 bases, with 18 bases separating them. The V gene's germline CDR1 is MDHEN and CDR2 SYDVKM. The CDR3 sequence: CASSRNTGPSNQPQHF. The CDR3 bases are TGTGCCAGCAGTCGGAACACCGGGCCCTCAAATCAGCCCCAGCATTTT.

The rearrangement joins TRBV5-1 to TRBJ2-7; no reliable D call. Looked up from germline, CDR1 is SGHRS and CDR2 is YFSETQ. V lost 6 bases, J lost 1 base, and 11 bases lay in between. The CDR3 consists of 13 residues. CDR3 sequence (DNA): TGCGCCAGCACCGTCGACACTTCCTACGAGCAGTACTTC. It is translated as CASTVDTSYEQYF.

This clonotype was detected only a few times. The chain uses TRBV25-1 and TRBJ2-2; TRBD1 matches at 8 bases. V lost 4 bases and J lost 6; bases outside the gene matches: 7. CDR1 and CDR2 from the germline V gene are MGHDK and SYGVNS. The CDR3 totals 15 residues. The CDR3 here is CASSGQGPPPGELFF. The CDR3 DNA is TGTGCCAGCAGTGGACAGGGGCCCCCCCCCGGGGAGCTGTTTTTT.

This clonotype was seen a single time. The chain recombines TRBV11-2 with TRBJ2-6; D is uncertain. CDR1 SGHAT and CDR2 FQNNGV come from the germline V gene. The germline V and J ends were trimmed by 3 bases and 0 bases, with 12 bases remaining between them. The CDR3 totals 17 residues. In DNA, the CDR3 is TGTGCCAGCAGCTTGGGGTGGAGCTCCTCTGGGGCCAACGTCCTGACTTTC. This gives the protein CASSLGWSSSGANVLTF.

This clonotype was picked up a small number of times. J is TRBJ2-1 and V is TRBV5-1; 7 nucleotides match TRBD1. Germline trimming cut 6 bases from V and 3 bases from J; bases unmatched to any gene: 9. The CDR3 covers 15 residues. CDR1 and CDR2 from the germline V gene are SGHRS and YFSETQ. The CDR3 DNA reads TGCGCCAGCACCCAGACAGGGAGAAACTACAATGAGCAGTTCTTC. Translation: CASTQTGRNYNEQFF.

This clonotype was seen at least ten times. The gene calls are TRBV20-1 and TRBJ2-7; a weak D match, TRBD1 (6 bases). The CDR3 contains 11 residues. V dropped 6 bases and J dropped 4 bases, with 10 bases sitting between them. Germline V gene lookup returns CDR1 DFQATT and CDR2 SNEGSKA (reference sequence). This CDR3 is CSARTAYEQYF. The CDR3 coding sequence is TGCAGTGCCCGGACAGCTTACGAGCAGTACTTC.

This rearrangement joins TRBV20-1 to TRBJ2-1; D unresolved. The CDR3 runs 13 residues. Germline V gene lookup returns CDR1 DFQATT and CDR2 SNEGSKA (reference sequence). V dropped 2 bases and J dropped 9 bases, with 14 bases sitting between them. Written as DNA, the CDR3 is TGCAGTGCTAGACAATCACAGTGGGGTGAGCAGTTCTTC. It encodes CSARQSQWGEQFF.